The 21 T cell receptor beta chains below all came from one sample that was sequenced in a study of control samples from healthy donors and cancer patients. The protocol was immunoSEQ multiplex PCR, while the TCRdb copy is restricted to in-frame clones and leaves out a portion. The repertoire has 230,000 or so clones, roughly 94% of them found once; the top ten carry less than 1.6%. The sequenced material came from blood. The receptors come from a man over 45 in good health.

J is TRBJ1-2 and V is TRBV7-9, with a tentative D call TRBD1 (5 bases). The V end was cut by 5 bases, the J end by 3 bases, with 13 bases between. The CDR3 covers 14 residues. The germline V gene encodes CDR1 SEHNR and CDR2 FQNEAQ (reference sequence). The CDR3 nucleotides read TGTGCCAGCAGCCCCCTAGGGACGGACTATGGCTACACCTTC. Translated, it gives CASSPLGTDYGYTF.

This chain uses TRBV18 with TRBJ1-1, with TRBD1 as a possible D gene (5 bases). V gave up 6 bases and J gave up 3 bases, with 14 bases separating them. CDR1 is KGHSH, CDR2 LQKENI, per germline. This CDR3 is built from 14 residues. The CDR3 DNA follows: TGTGCCAGCTCTCGGGTCGGGGGTGACACTGAAGCTTTCTTT. It specifies CASSRVGGDTEAFF.

The chain has TRBV18 and TRBJ2-1; tentative D call: TRBD1 (6 bases). V shed 5 bases and J shed 10 bases, with 18 bases lying between them. Germline V lookup: CDR1 KGHSH, CDR2 LQKENI. The CDR3 has 14 amino acids. The CDR3 loop is CASSSSQGRGEQFF. CDR3 nucleotides: TGTGCCAGCTCATCTAGCCAGGGGCGCGGGGAGCAGTTCTTC.

This chain links TRBV4-1 with TRBJ2-3; 12 bases line up with TRBD2. Germline V lookup: CDR1 MGHRA, CDR2 YSYEKL. J gave up 2 bases and V 1 base, and 4 bases lay outside the gene matches. The CDR3 spans 17 residues. CDR3: CASSQGRLAGDTDTQYF. In DNA, the CDR3 is TGCGCCAGCAGCCAAGGAAGACTAGCGGGGGACACAGATACGCAGTATTTT.

The chain is built from TRBV19 and TRBJ1-6, with 7 bases that match TRBD1. The CDR3 sequence is 16 residues long. Germline lookup yields CDR1 LNHDA and CDR2 SQIVND (reference sequence). V trimming: 5 bases; J trimming: 5 bases; junction bases outside the gene matches: 9. CDR3 nucleotide sequence: TGTGCCAGTAGTGCCGCGGGACAGTCTCATAATTCACCCCTCCACTTT. Protein: CASSAAGQSHNSPLHF. Full variable domain (missing parts from reference TRBV19 and TRBJ1-6): DGGITQSPKYLFRKEGQNVTLSCEQNLNHDAMYWYRQDPGQGLRLIYYSQIVNDFQKGDIAEGYSVSREKKESFPLTVTSAQKNPTAFYLCASSAAGQSHNSPLHFGNGTRLTVT.

The V call is TRBV7-2, the J call TRBJ1-2; D remains ambiguous. In germline, CDR1 is SGHTA, CDR2 FQGNSA. V lost 5 bases, J lost 4 bases, and 20 bases lay in between. This CDR3 has 16 amino acids. In DNA form, the CDR3 reads TGTGCCAGCAGCCTCACAAGAAGTCCGACTTCCTATGGCTACACCTTC. It specifies CASSLTRSPTSYGYTF.

The rearrangement joins TRBV18 to TRBJ1-1; D is unresolved. CDR1 and CDR2 (germline): KGHSH, LQKENI. This CDR3 contains 11 residues. V was trimmed by 3 bases and J by 12 bases, leaving 11 bases between them. The CDR3 coding sequence is TGTGCCAGCTCACCGAGGGAAGGGTCTTTCTTT. It is translated as CASSPREGSFF.

CDR3 in amino acids: CASSYTGTSTGELFF. CDR3 nucleotides: TGTGCCAGCAGTTATACCGGGACATCGACCGGGGAGCTGTTTTTT. The chain joins TRBV11-2 to TRBJ2-2; possible D gene TRBD1, 6 bases. CDR3 length equals 15 residues. Germline CDR1 SGHAT, CDR2 FQNNGV. V lost 6 bases, J lost 5 bases, and 16 bases lay in between.

J is TRBJ1-5 and V is TRBV6-4; D possibly corresponds to TRBD1 (6 bases). CDR1 and CDR2 (germline): MRHNA, SNTAGT. CDR3 length: 17 amino acids. Trimming took 6 bases from V and 1 from J, leaving 19 bases between them. CDR3 region: CASSPTHRTASNQPQHF. The CDR3 nucleotides are TGTGCCAGCAGCCCAACCCACAGGACAGCAAGCAATCAGCCCCAGCATTTT.

This chain connects TRBV11-2 to TRBJ1-3; TRBD1 agrees at 8 bases. J lost 4 bases, V lost 1 base, and 6 bases had no gene match. Germline lookup yields CDR1 SGHAT and CDR2 FQNNGV. The CDR3 has 16 amino acids. CDR3 protein: CASSLGTGWKGNTIYF. CDR3 bases: TGTGCCAGCAGCTTAGGGACAGGGTGGAAAGGAAACACCATATATTTT. Drawing the rest from reference TRBV11-2 and TRBJ1-3, the complete variable domain is EAGVAQSPRYKIIEKRQSVAFWCNPISGHATLYWYQQILGQGPKLLIQFQNNGVVDDSQLPKDRFSAERLKGVDSTLKIQPAKLEDSAVYLCASSLGTGWKGNTIYFGEGSWLTVV.

This chain links TRBV11-2 with TRBJ2-1, with 9 bases matching TRBD1. From germline, CDR1 is SGHAT and CDR2 FQNNGV. With 1 base clipped from V and 7 bases from J, the junction kept 2 bases outside the gene matches. CDR3 size: 14 residues. In nucleotides, the CDR3 is TGTGCCAGCAGCTTAGTTGGGACAGGGAATGAGCAGTTCTTC. Encoded protein: CASSLVGTGNEQFF.

The rearrangement links TRBV5-1 to TRBJ1-1, with D possibly matching TRBD1 (6 bases). This CDR3 is 15 amino acids long. V shed 1 base and J shed 2 bases, with 12 bases lying between them. Germline CDR1 reads SGHRS; CDR2 reads YFSETQ. This chain's CDR3 is CASSLSGQLNTEAFF. The CDR3 DNA follows: TGCGCCAGCAGCTTGTCTGGACAGCTAAACACTGAAGCTTTCTTT. Full variable domain (remainder filled in from reference TRBV5-1 and TRBJ1-1): KAGVTQTPRYLIKTRGQQVTLSCSPISGHRSVSWYQQTPGQGLQFLFEYFSETQRNKGNFPGRFSGRQFSNSRSEMNVSTLELGDSALYLCASSLSGQLNTEAFFGQGTRLTVV.

In the case of this clone: Other DNA sequences within the sample encode an identical CDR3. The chain employs TRBV9 and TRBJ2-2, with a weak D call TRBD2 (5 bases). The germline V gene has CDR1 SGDLS and CDR2 YYNGEE. V was trimmed by 0 bases and J by 4 bases, leaving 10 bases between them. CDR3 length: 15 residues. CDR3 DNA sequence: TGTGCCAGCAGCGTAGGCGGGTCGGGCACCGGGGAGCTGTTTTTT. Its protein product is CASSVGGSGTGELFF. The variable domain in full, completed from reference TRBV9 and TRBJ2-2, reads DSGVTQTPKHLITATGQRVTLRCSPRSGDLSVYWYQQSLDQGLQFLIQYYNGEERAKGNILERFSAQQFPDLHSELNLSSLELGDSALYFCASSVGGSGTGELFFGEGSRLTVL.

The chain couples TRBV27 to TRBJ1-4, with D uncertain. The CDR3 is 15 residues long. Germline V gene sequence: CDR1 MNHEY, CDR2 SMNVEV (reference sequence). The V end was cut by 6 bases, the J end by 8 bases, with 19 bases between. The CDR3 reads CASSYDWGGREKLFF. The CDR3 bases are TGTGCCAGCAGCTATGATTGGGGAGGAAGGGAAAAACTGTTTTTT.

The J gene is TRBJ1-2, the V gene TRBV28; D might be TRBD1 (6 bases). Germline V lookup: CDR1 MDHEN, CDR2 SYDVKM. Trimming left V 5 bases short and J 4 bases short, with 14 bases between. The CDR3 totals 14 residues. The CDR3 DNA reads TGTGCCAGCAGTATCCGTGGACAGCCCTATGGCTACACCTTC. Protein sequence: CASSIRGQPYGYTF.

V gene TRBV30 combines with J gene TRBJ2-1, with no clear D. CDR3 length equals 11 residues. CDR1 and CDR2 (germline): GTSNPN, SVGIG (reference sequence). Deletions cut 1 base from V and 5 bases from J, with 3 bases between. The CDR3 region is CAWSGHNEQFF. The DNA of the CDR3 is TGTGCCTGGAGTGGGCACAATGAGCAGTTCTTC.

CDR3 bases: TGTGCCAGCAGCCGCCTCGGACAGGGGGCTTTATATGGCTACACCTTC. It codes for CASSRLGQGALYGYTF. V gene TRBV28 combines with J gene TRBJ1-2; 11 positions agree with TRBD1. This CDR3 has 16 residues. V was clipped by 6 bases and J by 5 bases; unmatched bases: 11. Germline values: CDR1 MDHEN, CDR2 SYDVKM.

This chain joins TRBV28 and TRBJ2-7; 10 bases map to TRBD2. Germline CDR1 MDHEN, CDR2 SYDVKM. CDR3 size: 14 residues. V lost 7 bases, J lost 3 bases, and 6 bases stayed unmatched. The CDR3 loop is CASTPGTSVYEQYF. In DNA, the CDR3 is TGTGCCAGCACCCCCGGGACTAGCGTCTACGAGCAGTACTTC.

V usage is TRBV5-1 and J usage is TRBJ1-6; the D is unclear. The CDR3 length is 12 residues. The ends were cut back, 3 bases at V and 8 bases at J, with 6 bases in the middle. Germline CDR1 reads SGHRS; CDR2 reads YFSETQ. The chain's CDR3 is CASSSDDSPLHF. CDR3 in DNA: TGCGCCAGCAGCTCCGATGATTCACCCCTCCACTTT.

The rearrangement uses TRBV28 and TRBJ2-5; D gene unclear. Germline V gene lookup returns CDR1 MDHEN and CDR2 SYDVKM. There are 12 residues in the CDR3. Trimming shortened V by 5 bases and J by 7 bases, and 11 bases separated the two germline ends. The CDR3 coding sequence is TGTGCCAGCAGTCCCCCTCAGCGGACCCAGTACTTC. It specifies CASSPPQRTQYF.

This rearrangement joins TRBV5-1 to TRBJ2-6; D is perhaps TRBD2 (5 bases). The V end was cut by 3 bases, the J end by 3 bases, with 16 bases between. Germline V gene data show CDR1 as SGHRS and CDR2 as YFSETQ. This CDR3 is built from 17 residues. CDR3 bases: TGCGCCAGCAGCTCCGGACTTGGTCCCCTTGGGGCCAACGTCCTGACTTTC. Its translation is CASSSGLGPLGANVLTF.